The clone carrying this TCR beta chain was found a few times. In the authors' workflow: Using reference gene primer amplification, nucleated cell counts were estimated. Profiled with immunoSEQ multiplex PCR; TCRdb holds only in-frame clones, not every one. From that table come the V and J calls and clone size; the DNA was used to work out D and trimming. The sample has over 150,000 clones, 60% to 80% seen once. Per the germline V gene, CDR1 is SNHLY and CDR2 is FYNNEI. CDR3 length: 13 amino acids. Deletions cut 6 bases from V and 0 bases from J, with 5 bases between. The sample is drawn from a study of blood T cell repertoires in COVID-19. About the study: The United States, Italy and Spain supplied acute and convalescent COVID-19 samples. The cDNA or gDNA used as material had been derived from T cells, B-cell-depleted T cells, or PBMCs.

The gene calls are TRBV2 and TRBJ1-4, with D unclear. This TCR was recovered from a woman aged 70-85 years with acute or convalescent COVID-19. Sequenced sample: peripheral blood. CDR3 nucleotide sequence: TGTGCCAGCAGGACACCAACTAATGAAAAACTGTTTTTT. Translation: CASRTPTNEKLFF.